Listed here are 20 T cell receptor beta chains from one sample, sequenced in a study of graft-versus-host responses after intestinal transplantation. For these TCRs, the target antigens are not known. Only in-frame clones appear in the TCRdb table, and some are missing; sequencing was by immunoSEQ multiplex PCR. The profile shows around 110,000 clones, just over 90% of them singletons. The sequences come from unstimulated CD4+ T cells sorted from spleen or lymph node cells, collected before intestinal transplant. These TCRs come from a human donor who received an intestinal transplant.

V gene TRBV30 combines with J gene TRBJ2-5; 7 bases are a match to TRBD1. V lost 2 bases to trimming and J lost 6 bases; unmatched junction nucleotides: 6. Per the germline V gene, CDR1 is GTSNPN and CDR2 is SVGIG (reference sequence). The CDR3 is made up of 13 amino acids. As DNA, the CDR3 is TGTGCCTGGAGTCGATCAGGGGGAAAGACCCAGTACTTC. It translates to CAWSRSGGKTQYF.

The CDR3 loop is CASSYSRGSPQETQYF. The CDR3, as DNA: TGTGCCAGCAGTTACTCTCGGGGGTCGCCCCAAGAGACCCAGTACTTC. The V and J genes are TRBV6-5 and TRBJ2-5, with a possible D match to TRBD2 (6 bases). The V gene lost 0 bases and the J gene lost 1 base, with 12 bases spanning the gap. The germline V gene has CDR1 MNHEY and CDR2 SVGAGI. The CDR3 spans 16 residues.

J is TRBJ2-7 and V is TRBV28, with D perhaps matching TRBD2 (6 bases). Germline CDR1 is MDHEN and CDR2 is SYDVKM. The V end lost 4 bases, the J end lost 4 bases, and 14 bases lay between the germline ends. The CDR3 has 14 amino acids. In DNA form, the CDR3 reads TGTGCCAGCAGTTACCTCGGGACTCGGTACGAGCAGTACTTC. Protein sequence: CASSYLGTRYEQYF.

The J gene is TRBJ2-1, the V gene TRBV6-5, with 7 bases that match TRBD1. CDR1 and CDR2 (germline): MNHEY, SVGAGI. V lost 5 bases and J lost 12; bases outside the gene matches: 7. This CDR3 contains 12 residues. CDR3 protein: CASSLRGSGQFF. For the CDR3, the DNA is TGTGCCAGCAGTCTCAGGGGGTCCGGGCAGTTCTTC.

The chain has TRBV4-1 and TRBJ1-2; 8 positions match TRBD1. The junction had 12 bases not matched to a gene; V was cut back by 2 bases and J by 4 bases. The length of the CDR3 is 17 residues. CDR1 is MGHRA and CDR2 is YSYEKL in the germline V gene. CDR3 in amino acids: CASSQRFQGASLYGYTF. The CDR3 coding sequence is TGCGCCAGCAGCCAACGATTCCAGGGGGCTTCCCTCTATGGCTACACCTTC.

The chain combines TRBV2 with TRBJ2-1; TRBD2 matches at 7 bases. The CDR3 extends over 11 amino acids. V gave up 11 bases and J gave up 5 bases; unmatched junction bases: 3. The germline gives CDR1 SNHLY, CDR2 FYNNEI. CDR3 residues: CAQGGNNEQFF. In DNA form, the CDR3 reads TGTGCCCAGGGAGGGAACAATGAGCAGTTCTTC.

The chain joins TRBV7-3 to TRBJ1-1; no definite D call. Trimming left V 5 bases short and J 1 base short, with 8 bases between. The CDR3 loop spans 13 amino acids. Germline lookup yields CDR1 SGHTA and CDR2 FQGTGA. CDR3 region: CASSPQENTEAFF. The CDR3 coding sequence is TGTGCCAGCAGCCCGCAGGAGAACACTGAAGCTTTCTTT.

CDR3 nucleotides: TGTGCCAGCAGCCCGGTCCCGGGACAGGGATCGTGGACTGAAGCTTTCTTT. This sequence encodes CASSPVPGQGSWTEAFF. V gene TRBV14 combines with J gene TRBJ1-1; 9 positions match TRBD1. This CDR3 comprises 17 residues. With 4 bases clipped from V and 5 bases from J, the junction kept 14 bases outside the gene matches. In germline, CDR1 is SGHDN, CDR2 FVKESK.

The chain employs TRBV18 and TRBJ2-1, with a weak D call TRBD2 (6 bases). Germline V gene sequence: CDR1 KGHSH, CDR2 LQKENI. CDR3 length: 14 amino acids. V was shortened by 2 bases and J by 6 bases, with 11 bases between the two germline ends. CDR3 DNA sequence: TGTGCCAGCTCACCAAGGCTGGGGGGCAATGAGCAGTTCTTC. It specifies CASSPRLGGNEQFF.

This clone was detected once. The V gene is TRBV10-1, the J gene TRBJ2-3; weak D call: TRBD2 (6 bases). The germline CDR1 and CDR2 sequences are WNHNN and SYGVQD (reference sequence). Trimming took off 9 bases at V and 3 bases at J, with 16 bases between the two ends. This CDR3 is 14 amino acids long. CDR3 residues: CARILAGITDTQYF. The CDR3 coding sequence is TGCGCCAGAATACTAGCTGGAATTACAGATACGCAGTATTTT.

CDR3 bases: TGTGCCAGCAGCTTACAGCGGGAGGGCGGGACCCAGTACTTC. It specifies CASSLQREGGTQYF. V and J are TRBV7-9 and TRBJ2-5; 10 positions match TRBD2. The CDR3 runs 14 residues. Trimming at V came to 2 bases and at J to 7 bases, leaving 4 bases not matched to a gene. Germline-derived CDR1 and CDR2 are SEHNR and FQNEAQ (reference sequence).

This clone was counted between two and nine times. V and J are TRBV30 and TRBJ2-7, with 7 nucleotides matching TRBD1. This CDR3 spans 13 amino acids. CDR1 is GTSNPN and CDR2 is SVGIG in the germline V gene (reference sequence). The J segment lost 6 bases and the V segment lost 4 bases, leaving 9 bases of the junction unmatched. The CDR3: CAWTPYRGREQYF. In nucleotides, the CDR3 is TGTGCCTGGACCCCTTACAGGGGACGCGAGCAGTACTTC.

This CDR3 is CASRTGQPPTQYF. CDR3 nucleotide sequence: TGCGCCAGCAGAACCGGACAGCCCCCTACGCAGTATTTT. The genes are TRBV5-1 and TRBJ2-3, with D perhaps TRBD1 (6 bases). Germline V gene lookup returns CDR1 SGHRS and CDR2 YFSETQ. Trimming shortened V by 5 bases and J by 8 bases, and 15 bases separated the two germline ends. The CDR3 spans 13 residues. Filled out from reference TRBV5-1 and TRBJ2-3, the complete variable domain reads KAGVTQTPRYLIKTRGQQVTLSCSPISGHRSVSWYQQTPGQGLQFLFEYFSETQRNKGNFPGRFSGRQFSNSRSEMNVSTLELGDSALYLCASRTGQPPTQYFGPGTRLTVL.

This rearrangement joins TRBV18 to TRBJ1-5, with D maybe TRBD1 (5 bases). There are 14 residues in the CDR3. Germline V lookup: CDR1 KGHSH, CDR2 LQKENI. V was trimmed by 3 bases and J by 6 bases, leaving 12 bases between them. In nucleotides, the CDR3 is TGTGCCAGCTCACCCGGCGGGGCCTTTCAGCCCCAGCATTTT. Protein: CASSPGGAFQPQHF.

The chain combines TRBV6-5 with TRBJ2-1, with 12 positions matching TRBD2. The CDR3 length is 15 residues. The germline CDR1 and CDR2 sequences are MNHEY and SVGAGI. Trimming cost V 6 bases and J 10 bases; bases outside gene matches: 10. The DNA of the CDR3 is TGTGCCAGCAGGGGTAACCGACTAGCGGGGGCCGAGCAGTTCTTC. Translated: CASRGNRLAGAEQFF.

The chain combines TRBV5-1 with TRBJ2-3, with TRBD2 matching over 12 bases. The CDR3 extends over 17 amino acids. Per germline, CDR1 SGHRS and CDR2 YFSETQ. With 4 bases clipped from V and 5 bases from J, the junction kept 11 bases outside the gene matches. The CDR3 reads CASSPKPLAGGLDTQYF. The CDR3 nucleotides read TGCGCCAGCAGCCCAAAGCCACTAGCGGGGGGCCTAGATACGCAGTATTTT.

The gene calls are TRBV7-9 and TRBJ1-1; D unresolved. Trimming took 1 base from V and 0 from J, leaving 18 bases between them. Per the germline V gene, CDR1 is SEHNR and CDR2 is FQNEAQ (reference sequence). CDR3 size: 18 residues. The CDR3 coding sequence is TGTGCCAGCAGCTTAGGGGGAGGGATAATTGGAATGAACACTGAAGCTTTCTTT. It encodes CASSLGGGIIGMNTEAFF.

The CDR3 protein is CASSYPGTGDSPLHF. DNA for the CDR3: TGTGCCAGCAGTTACCCCGGGACAGGGGATTCACCCCTCCACTTT. The chain combines TRBV6-6 with TRBJ1-6; 10 bases are a match to TRBD1. The germline CDR1 and CDR2 sequences are MNHNY and SVGAGI (reference sequence). This CDR3 spans 15 amino acids. With V trimmed by 2 bases and J by 8 bases, 3 bases remained unmatched.

This chain uses TRBV5-1 with TRBJ1-1; 9 positions agree with TRBD1. The CDR3 spans 16 residues. Looked up from germline, CDR1 is SGHRS and CDR2 is YFSETQ. V was pared by 3 bases and J by 7 bases, with 13 bases of the junction left unmatched. CDR3 sequence reads: CASSSGSTGGTFEAFF. The CDR3 nucleotides read TGCGCCAGCAGCTCCGGATCTACAGGGGGCACCTTTGAAGCTTTCTTT.

Details on this clone: This same CDR3 is encoded by further DNA sequences in the sample. This chain uses TRBV5-4 with TRBJ1-1; no clear D. Trimming stripped 1 base from V and 1 base from J, with 5 bases between. The length of the CDR3 is 13 residues. Germline assignment: CDR1 SGHNT and CDR2 YYREEE (reference sequence). CDR3 in DNA: TGTGCCAGCAGCTTGCGGGAGAACACTGAAGCTTTCTTT. Its protein product is CASSLRENTEAFF.